The following is a T cell receptor (beta chain) sequence with its context. This specimen comes from a study of tumor-infiltrating lymphocytes in primary liver carcinoma. Co-extraction of both nucleic acids (RNA and DNA) used roughly 20-34 mg of unsorted bulk tissue. Those patients suffered from chronic HBV infection and were treatment-naive. The CDR3 is 19 residues long. V lost 2 bases to trimming and J lost 16 bases, with 35 bases between them. CDR1 and CDR2 from the germline V gene are MNHNS and SASEGT. cDNA specific to TCR beta was made from around 450 ng of total RNA, with a constant-region primer employed for priming. Sequencing libraries for TCR beta derived from three nested multiplex PCR rounds that used slightly modified ARM-PCR. Use of TRBV1-TRBV30 forward primers with a C-beta reverse primer characterized the first two PCR rounds, which lasted approximately 11 cycles each. TCRdb reprocessed the multiplex PCR reads with MiXCR, giving one entry per CDR3 protein. The data show 24,000 or so distinct CDR3 sequences, with 70% to 80% seen just once and about 30% held by the top ten.

The sample was liver tumor tissue from sampling region 5. Subset: tumor region T5, tumor centre. The chain recombines TRBV6-1 with TRBJ2-2, with D possibly being TRBD1 or TRBD2 (6 bases each). The clonotype comes from a woman aged 30 to 39 with primary liver carcinoma and hepatitis B virus infection. The CDR3 DNA reads as TGTGCCAGCAGTGAAAACCTTCCCGGGGGCGCCGCGAACACCGGGGAACCGTTTTTT. Translating it yields CASSENLPGGAANTGEPFF.